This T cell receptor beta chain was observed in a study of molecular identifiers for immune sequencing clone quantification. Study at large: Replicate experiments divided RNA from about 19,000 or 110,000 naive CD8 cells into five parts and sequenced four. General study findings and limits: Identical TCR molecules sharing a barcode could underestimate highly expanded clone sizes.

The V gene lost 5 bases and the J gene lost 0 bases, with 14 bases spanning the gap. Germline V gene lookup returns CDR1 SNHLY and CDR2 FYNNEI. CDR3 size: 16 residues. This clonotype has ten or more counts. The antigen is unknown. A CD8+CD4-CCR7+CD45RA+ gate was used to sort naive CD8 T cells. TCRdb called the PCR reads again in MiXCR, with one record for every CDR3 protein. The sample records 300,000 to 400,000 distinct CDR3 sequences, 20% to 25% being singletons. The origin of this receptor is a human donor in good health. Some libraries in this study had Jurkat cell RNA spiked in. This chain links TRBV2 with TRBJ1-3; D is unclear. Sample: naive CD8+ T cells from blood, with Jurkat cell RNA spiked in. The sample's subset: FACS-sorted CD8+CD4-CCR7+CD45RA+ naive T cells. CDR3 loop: CASSKDAPDSGNTIYF. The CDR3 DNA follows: TGTGCCAGCAGTAAGGACGCACCTGACTCTGGAAACACCATATATTTT.